The source of this T cell receptor beta chain is a study of blood T cell repertoires in COVID-19. In the study overall: Collection of acute and convalescent COVID-19 samples took place in the United States, Italy and Spain. T cells, B-cell-depleted T cells, or PBMCs provided the cDNA or gDNA that served as material.

Trimming stripped 3 bases from V and 5 bases from J, with 20 bases between. CDR1 is SNHLY and CDR2 is FYNNEI in the germline V gene. The CDR3 is 17 residues long. In Seattle, patients joined the study during active infection and were tracked longitudinally. This clone occurred a few times. In the authors' methods: Using reference gene primer amplification, nucleated cell counts were estimated. Here immunoSEQ multiplex PCR was the method, and the copy in TCRdb shows in-frame clones only, minus some. Clone size and the V and J calls come from that table; the DNA yielded D and trimming. The data hold fewer than 70,000 clones, with around 83% observed a single time.

The source material was peripheral blood. V gene TRBV2 combines with J gene TRBJ1-5; tentatively, D is TRBD1 (5 bases). The receptor's source is a man between 25 and 39 years old with COVID-19, enrolled during active disease. The CDR3 DNA sequence: TGTGCCAGCAGTGATAGGATTGGGGGGGGAGCCCATCAGCCCCAGCATTTT. Protein product: CASSDRIGGGAHQPQHF.